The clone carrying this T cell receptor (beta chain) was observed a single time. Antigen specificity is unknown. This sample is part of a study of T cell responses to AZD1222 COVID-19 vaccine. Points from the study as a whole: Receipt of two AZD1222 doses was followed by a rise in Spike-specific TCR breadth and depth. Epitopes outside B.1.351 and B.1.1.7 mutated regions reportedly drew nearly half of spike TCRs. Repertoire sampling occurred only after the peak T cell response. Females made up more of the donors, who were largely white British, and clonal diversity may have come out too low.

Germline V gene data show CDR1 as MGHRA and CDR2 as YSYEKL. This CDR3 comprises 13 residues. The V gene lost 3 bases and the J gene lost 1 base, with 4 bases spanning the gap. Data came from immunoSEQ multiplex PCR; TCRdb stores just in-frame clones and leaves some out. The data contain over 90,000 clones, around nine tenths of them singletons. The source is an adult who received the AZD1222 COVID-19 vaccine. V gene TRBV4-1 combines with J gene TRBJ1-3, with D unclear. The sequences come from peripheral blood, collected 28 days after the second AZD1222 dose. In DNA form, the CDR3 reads TGCGCCAGCAGCCACGAGTCTGGAAACACCATATATTTT. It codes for CASSHESGNTIYF.